These 6 T cell receptor beta chains originate from one sample sequenced in a study of T cell repertoires in cytomegalovirus infection (dated by TCRdb to the late 2010s). Reads for this sample came from an Illumina HiSeq 1500. TCRdb took the public reads, trimmed them with fastp at Q25, ran MiXCR for clone calling and kept in-frame beta chains. Duplicate CDR3 protein sequences are folded into a single record with the most common DNA and genes. For this sample the table gives some 500,000 distinct CDR3 sequences, of which around 40% were detected only once. 48% of the sample is taken by the ten largest. The label giving this sample's treatment or condition can be read as: in vitro stimulation with specific CMV peptide epitopes to enrich CMV-specific T cells. No cognate antigen is known for these TCRs. Sequenced material: cultured PBMCs, taken from culture after CMV antigen stimulation. The receptors stem from a human donor in good health (CMV status not recorded). Some clones in this sample may be carry-over from other donors' samples.

This clonotype was seen a few times. This chain joins TRBV5-6 and TRBJ2-7; the D gene is possibly TRBD2 (5 bases). Germline values: CDR1 SGHDT, CDR2 YYEEEE. This CDR3 region has 20 residues. V was cut by 2 bases and J by 5 bases, with 32 bases left in between. The CDR3 sequence is CASSFNRDFFSLSPGDEQYF. The CDR3 nucleotides are TGTGCCAGCAGCTTCAACCGGGATTTCTTCTCCCTCTCTCCGGGTGACGAGCAGTACTTC.

The V gene is TRBV5-1, the J gene TRBJ2-4, with a possible D match to TRBD2 (7 bases). With 0 bases removed from V and 0 bases from J, the gap between germline ends came to 13 bases. CDR1 SGHRS and CDR2 YFSETQ come from the germline V gene. The CDR3 consists of 17 residues. Here the CDR3 reads CASSLVDSGVAKNIQYF. In DNA form, the CDR3 reads TGCGCCAGCAGCTTGGTGGACAGCGGGGTAGCCAAAAACATTCAGTACTTC.

The rearrangement joins TRBV7-4 to TRBJ2-2; D assignment may be TRBD1 or TRBD2 (6 bases each). The CDR3 consists of 15 residues. V shed 5 bases and J shed 8 bases, with 18 bases lying between them. The germline CDR1 and CDR2 sequences are SGHVT and SQSDAQ. The chain's CDR3 is CASSTPGGLSGELFF. CDR3 DNA: TGTGCCAGCAGCACCCCCGGGGGCCTCTCAGGGGAGCTGTTTTTT.

This chain uses TRBV6-2 or TRBV6-3 with TRBJ2-5, with 7 bases that match TRBD1. The CDR3 covers 16 residues. The germline V gene encodes CDR1 MNHEY and CDR2 SVGEGT. The junction had 8 bases not matched to a gene; V was cut back by 2 bases and J by 2 bases. This CDR3 is CASSYATGTVQETQYF. The CDR3 DNA sequence: TGTGCCAGCAGTTACGCCACCGGGACAGTTCAAGAGACCCAGTACTTC.

This clonotype was detected a few times. The genes are TRBV7-6 and TRBJ2-5; 10 bases are a match to TRBD1. J was trimmed by 2 bases and V by 9 bases; bases with no gene match: 6. The CDR3 covers 14 residues. CDR1 and CDR2 (germline): SGHVS, FNYEAQ. This chain's CDR3 is CASGDRGQQETQYF. The DNA of the CDR3 is TGTGCCAGTGGGGACAGGGGCCAACAAGAGACCCAGTACTTC.

The chain uses TRBV7-6 and TRBJ2-1; 10 nucleotides agree with TRBD2. The V and J ends lost 5 bases and 5 bases, in that order; junction bases with no gene match: 6. CDR3 length: 15 residues. Germline V gene sequence: CDR1 SGHVS, CDR2 FNYEAQ. DNA for the CDR3: TGTGCCAGCAGCCCGGGACTAGCGTTCCACAATGAGCAGTTCTTC. Its protein is CASSPGLAFHNEQFF.